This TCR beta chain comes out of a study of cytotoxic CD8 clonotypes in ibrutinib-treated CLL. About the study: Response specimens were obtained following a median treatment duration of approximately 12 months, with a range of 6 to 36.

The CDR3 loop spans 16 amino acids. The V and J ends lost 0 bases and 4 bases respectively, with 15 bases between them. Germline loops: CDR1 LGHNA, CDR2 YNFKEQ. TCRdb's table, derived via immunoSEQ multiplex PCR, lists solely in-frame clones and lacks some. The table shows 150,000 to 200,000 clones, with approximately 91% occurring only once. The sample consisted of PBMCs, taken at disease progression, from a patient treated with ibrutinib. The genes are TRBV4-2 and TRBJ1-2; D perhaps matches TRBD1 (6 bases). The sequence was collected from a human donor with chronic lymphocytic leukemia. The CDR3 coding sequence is TGTGCCAGCAGCCAAGATGGCGAGGGGGGGGCCTATGGCTACACCTTC. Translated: CASSQDGEGGAYGYTF.